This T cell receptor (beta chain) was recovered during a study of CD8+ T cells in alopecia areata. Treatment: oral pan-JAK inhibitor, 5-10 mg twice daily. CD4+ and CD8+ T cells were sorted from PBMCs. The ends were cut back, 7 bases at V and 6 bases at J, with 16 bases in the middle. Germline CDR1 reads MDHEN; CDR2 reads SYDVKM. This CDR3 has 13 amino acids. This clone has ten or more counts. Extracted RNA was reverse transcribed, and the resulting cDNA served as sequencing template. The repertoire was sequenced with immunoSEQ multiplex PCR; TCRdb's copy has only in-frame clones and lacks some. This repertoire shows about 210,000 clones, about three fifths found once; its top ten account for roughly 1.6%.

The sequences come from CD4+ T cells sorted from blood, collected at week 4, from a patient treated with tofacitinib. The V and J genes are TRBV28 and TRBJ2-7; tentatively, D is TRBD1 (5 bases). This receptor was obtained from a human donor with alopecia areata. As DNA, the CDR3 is TGTGCCAGCACTAGGGGTCCCGCTGGCGAGCAGTACTTC. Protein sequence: CASTRGPAGEQYF.